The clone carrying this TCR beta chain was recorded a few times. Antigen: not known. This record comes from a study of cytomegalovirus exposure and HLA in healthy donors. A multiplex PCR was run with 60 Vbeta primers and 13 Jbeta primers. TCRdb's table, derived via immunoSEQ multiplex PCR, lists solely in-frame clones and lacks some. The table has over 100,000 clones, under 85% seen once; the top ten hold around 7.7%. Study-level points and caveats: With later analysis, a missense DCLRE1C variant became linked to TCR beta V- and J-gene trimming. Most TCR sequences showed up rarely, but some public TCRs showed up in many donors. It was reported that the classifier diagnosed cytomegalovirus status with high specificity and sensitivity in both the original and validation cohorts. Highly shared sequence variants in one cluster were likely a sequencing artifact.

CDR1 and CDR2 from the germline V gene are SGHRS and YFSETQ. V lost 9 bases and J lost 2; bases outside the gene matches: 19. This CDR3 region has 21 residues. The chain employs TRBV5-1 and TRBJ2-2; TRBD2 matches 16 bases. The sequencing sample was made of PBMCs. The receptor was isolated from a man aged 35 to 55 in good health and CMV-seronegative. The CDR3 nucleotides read TGCGCCACCTTACTAGGGCTTCCGGGACTAGCGGGAGGGGAAAACACCGGGGAGCTGTTTTTT. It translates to CATLLGLPGLAGGENTGELFF.